This T cell receptor (beta chain) was profiled in a study of blood T cell repertoires in COVID-19. Study context: The samples span acute and convalescent COVID-19 from the United States, Italy and Spain. Sources were T cells, B-cell-depleted T cells, or PBMCs; the material itself was cDNA or gDNA.

Repertoires were generated with immunoSEQ multiplex PCR, while TCRdb's copy carries only in-frame clones and drops some. The sample comprises under 150,000 clones, 84% of which are singletons, and 5.5% rests with the top ten. Recruitment covered 25 or so US areas and drew participants whose ages spanned roughly 18 to 100 years. In assigning cohorts, the study relied on participant-reported clinical history. Germline V lookup: CDR1 LGHDT, CDR2 YNNKEL (reference sequence). V was trimmed by 4 bases and J by 4 bases, leaving 5 bases between them. This CDR3 spans 12 amino acids. V usage is TRBV3-1 (or the pseudogene TRBV3-2) and J usage is TRBJ1-5; D is unresolved. The sequence derives from a middle-aged man with acute COVID-19. The sample was PBMCs or T cells enriched from blood (not recorded which). CDR3 protein: CASSPRNQPQHF. The CDR3 coding sequence is TGTGCCAGCAGCCCCCGTAATCAGCCCCAGCATTTT.